This is a list of T cell receptor beta chains from one sample in a study of vaccination and CD4 T cells after COVID-19. TCRdb analysed the PCR reads with MiXCR anew, one entry per CDR3 protein. The sample carries approximately 15,000 distinct CDR3 sequences, roughly 74% recorded once. Their antigens are not known. This specimen was CD4+ T cells from blood, cultured in vitro, taken after SARS-CoV-2 vaccination. Receptor source: a human donor who received a COVID-19 vaccine. The conserved cysteine and the conserved F or W are not part of the CDR3 here. The order of the fields is V gene, D gene, J gene, clone size, CDR3 protein. The D gene is left open where the match is weak. The size field is filled for only some rows; it gives once, few, many or a size class.

v_call: TRBV20-1
d_call: TRBD1
j_call: TRBJ1-1
clone_size: .
cdr3_aa: SARVPDRATETF

v_call: TRBV20-1
d_call: .
j_call: TRBJ2-7
clone_size: .
cdr3_aa: SASAGYYEQY

v_call: TRBV5-1
d_call: .
j_call: TRBJ1-6
clone_size: .
cdr3_aa: ASSPRTELNSPLH

v_call: TRBV24-1
d_call: TRBD1
j_call: TRBJ2-2
clone_size: .
cdr3_aa: ATSDPRQGTTGELF

v_call: TRBV19
d_call: .
j_call: TRBJ2-7
clone_size: .
cdr3_aa: ASSMGQIYEQY

v_call: TRBV4-2
d_call: TRBD1
j_call: TRBJ1-6
clone_size: .
cdr3_aa: ASSQGQGNSYNSPLH

v_call: TRBV20-1
d_call: TRBD1
j_call: TRBJ2-5
clone_size: once
cdr3_aa: SAIGGSETQY

v_call: TRBV7-9
d_call: .
j_call: TRBJ2-6
clone_size: .
cdr3_aa: ASSTPRRVPGPRTLGANVLT

v_call: TRBV6-1
d_call: .
j_call: TRBJ2-5
clone_size: .
cdr3_aa: ASSPRVQETQY

v_call: TRBV7-9
d_call: TRBD2
j_call: TRBJ2-3
clone_size: .
cdr3_aa: ASNPGGFTDTQY

v_call: TRBV5-1
d_call: .
j_call: TRBJ1-6
clone_size: .
cdr3_aa: ASSLEATAYNSPLH

v_call: TRBV27
d_call: .
j_call: TRBJ1-6
clone_size: .
cdr3_aa: ASSVVQDSPLH

v_call: TRBV11-3
d_call: .
j_call: TRBJ1-1
clone_size: .
cdr3_aa: ASSLEIDREAF

v_call: TRBV24-1
d_call: TRBD1
j_call: TRBJ2-5
clone_size: .
cdr3_aa: ATSGDDRGWQETQY

v_call: TRBV20-1
d_call: .
j_call: TRBJ1-5
clone_size: .
cdr3_aa: SARDGAQYSNQPQH

v_call: TRBV6-5
d_call: .
j_call: TRBJ1-2
clone_size: .
cdr3_aa: ASSYSPTESYGYT

v_call: TRBV19
d_call: .
j_call: TRBJ1-1
clone_size: .
cdr3_aa: ASSPAQNTEAF

v_call: TRBV2
d_call: .
j_call: TRBJ1-5
clone_size: .
cdr3_aa: ASSVDFRLDQPQH

v_call: TRBV5-1
d_call: .
j_call: TRBJ2-1
clone_size: once
cdr3_aa: ASSLGGRVEQF

v_call: TRBV21-1
d_call: .
j_call: TRBJ1-2
clone_size: .
cdr3_aa: ASSRILYDMNYGYT

v_call: TRBV2
d_call: TRBD1
j_call: TRBJ1-1
clone_size: once
cdr3_aa: ASSPDRGWNTEAF

v_call: TRBV19
d_call: TRBD1
j_call: TRBJ2-3
clone_size: .
cdr3_aa: ASRPTGSTDTQY

v_call: TRBV7-8
d_call: TRBD1
j_call: TRBJ1-1
clone_size: .
cdr3_aa: ASSLIGQGYTEAF

v_call: TRBV20-1
d_call: .
j_call: TRBJ1-6
clone_size: medium-sized
cdr3_aa: SARLEFNSPLH

v_call: TRBV24-1
d_call: TRBD2
j_call: TRBJ2-1
clone_size: .
cdr3_aa: ATSDPRTSGDSYNEQF

v_call: TRBV25-1
d_call: .
j_call: TRBJ1-5
clone_size: .
cdr3_aa: ASSGSTGTSNQPQH

v_call: TRBV20-1
d_call: .
j_call: TRBJ1-1
clone_size: .
cdr3_aa: SARAPGRKNTEAF

v_call: TRBV12-3/TRBV12-4
d_call: .
j_call: TRBJ2-2
clone_size: .
cdr3_aa: ASSPFNGEDTGELF

v_call: TRBV30
d_call: .
j_call: TRBJ2-7
clone_size: .
cdr3_aa: AWSYVAKSYEQY

v_call: TRBV30
d_call: .
j_call: TRBJ1-6
clone_size: .
cdr3_aa: AWSVLTGGGGSYNSPLH

v_call: TRBV7-9
d_call: .
j_call: TRBJ1-1
clone_size: .
cdr3_aa: ASSQTPPGPYTEAF

v_call: TRBV1
d_call: .
j_call: TRBJ1-5
clone_size: .
cdr3_aa: TSSQDRRNQPQH

v_call: TRBV19
d_call: TRBD1
j_call: TRBJ1-2
clone_size: once
cdr3_aa: ASNRDRGGYT

v_call: TRBV20-1
d_call: .
j_call: TRBJ1-3
clone_size: once
cdr3_aa: SAPTGSGNTIY

v_call: TRBV6-4
d_call: .
j_call: TRBJ1-5
clone_size: .
cdr3_aa: ASSPLPGSNQPQH

v_call: TRBV9
d_call: TRBD1
j_call: TRBJ1-1
clone_size: .
cdr3_aa: ASSTGQDTEAF